The 17 T cell receptor beta chains listed next were all sequenced from one sample in a study of T cell responses to AZD1222 COVID-19 vaccine. Measured with immunoSEQ multiplex PCR; TCRdb has only the in-frame clones, and not every one. The sample includes roughly 150,000 clones, around 91% seen only once; the top ten take 6.9%. Sequences were derived from peripheral blood, sampled on day 0 of AZD1222 vaccination. The receptors derive from an adult in good health.

The chain is built from TRBV12-3 or TRBV12-4 and TRBJ2-7, with 7 bases that match TRBD2. This CDR3 is built from 13 residues. V dropped 6 bases and J dropped 3; count of bases not matched to a gene: 5. The CDR3 region is CASRSTSNYEQYF. The CDR3 nucleotides are TGTGCCAGCAGATCGACTAGCAACTACGAGCAGTACTTC.

The V and J genes are TRBV13 and TRBJ2-1; 11 bases agree with TRBD1. Germline trimming cut 4 bases from V and 1 base from J; bases unmatched to any gene: 3. The CDR3 extends over 16 amino acids. Germline V gene sequence: CDR1 PRHDT, CDR2 FYEKMQ (reference sequence). This chain's CDR3 is CASSWGTGGSYNEQFF. The CDR3 DNA reads as TGTGCCAGCAGCTGGGGGACAGGGGGTTCCTACAATGAGCAGTTCTTC.

V gene TRBV19 combines with J gene TRBJ1-5; D is undetermined. V was cut by 3 bases and J by 2 bases, with 8 bases left in between. In germline, CDR1 is LNHDA, CDR2 SQIVND (reference sequence). The CDR3 length is 14 residues. The CDR3 region has the DNA TGTGCCAGTAGTATTGTTGTGGGCAATCAGCCCCAGCATTTT. Translated, it gives CASSIVVGNQPQHF.

The CDR3 spells CASSHGPSGGYTF. The CDR3 DNA is TGTGCCAGCTCGCACGGACCTTCGGGTGGCTACACCTTC. This rearrangement joins TRBV27 to TRBJ1-2; D unresolved. Germline assignment: CDR1 MNHEY and CDR2 SMNVEV (reference sequence). The CDR3 totals 13 residues. V lost 8 bases and J lost 7, with 17 bases in between.

The CDR3 bases are TGTGCCATCAGCGGTCCCGGGACAGGGGCTAATAGCAATCAGCCCCAGCATTTT. This gives the protein CAISGPGTGANSNQPQHF. This sequence joins TRBV10-3 and TRBJ1-5; 10 bases are a match to TRBD1. V gave up 6 bases and J gave up 0 bases; unmatched junction bases: 11. CDR1 and CDR2 (germline): ENHRY, SYGVKD. This CDR3 contains 18 residues.

The genes are TRBV7-2 and TRBJ1-2, with 11 bases that match TRBD1. V lost 7 bases and J lost 1; bases outside the gene matches: 8. CDR1 SGHTA and CDR2 FQGNSA come from the germline V gene. CDR3 size: 16 residues. The CDR3 DNA sequence: TGTGCCAGCAACTTCGGGACAGGGGGTGATAACTATGGCTACACCTTC. Its protein product is CASNFGTGGDNYGYTF. Filled out from reference TRBV7-2 and TRBJ1-2, the complete variable domain reads GAGVSQSPSNKVTEKGKDVELRCDPISGHTALYWYRQSLGQGLEFLIYFQGNSAPDKSGLPSDRFSAERTGGSVSTLTIQRTQQEDSAVYLCASNFGTGGDNYGYTFGSGTRLTVV.

This chain links TRBV19 with TRBJ1-6, with unresolved D. CDR3 length equals 13 residues. The V end was cut by 3 bases, the J end by 8 bases, with 8 bases between. Germline CDR1 reads LNHDA; CDR2 reads SQIVND (reference sequence). The CDR3 loop reads CASSIWSDSPLHF. As DNA, the CDR3 is TGTGCCAGTAGTATTTGGTCGGATTCACCCCTCCACTTT.

The chain recombines TRBV5-4 with TRBJ1-1; D remains unclear. The CDR3 loop spans 14 amino acids. The ends were cut back, 0 bases at V and 1 base at J, with 7 bases in the middle. CDR1 and CDR2 from the germline V gene are SGHNT and YYREEE (reference sequence). This CDR3 reads CASSLGDKNTEAFF. DNA of the CDR3: TGTGCCAGCAGCTTGGGAGACAAGAACACTGAAGCTTTCTTT.

This chain uses TRBV3-1 (or the pseudogene TRBV3-2) with TRBJ2-2; TRBD1 aligns across 8 bases. Germline assignment: CDR1 LGHDT and CDR2 YNNKEL (reference sequence). J was trimmed by 5 bases and V by 2 bases; bases with no gene match: 7. CDR3 length: 16 residues. The CDR3 sequence: CASSQSDRGRTGELFF. DNA of the CDR3: TGTGCCAGCAGCCAATCCGACAGGGGACGGACCGGGGAGCTGTTTTTT.

CDR3 loop: CASSQELTSGVYV. The CDR3 region has the DNA TGTGCCAGCAGCCAAGAACTGACTAGCGGGGTTTACGTC. V usage is TRBV4-2 and J usage is TRBJ2-7; 11 bases align to TRBD2. The CDR3 sequence is 13 residues long. Germline CDR1 LGHNA, CDR2 YNFKEQ. With 0 bases clipped from V and 13 bases from J, the junction kept 5 bases outside the gene matches.

V gene TRBV6-1 combines with J gene TRBJ2-6, with D possibly matching TRBD1 (6 bases). With 3 bases removed from V and 2 bases from J, the gap between germline ends came to 8 bases. Germline assignment: CDR1 MNHNS and CDR2 SASEGT. The CDR3 runs 15 residues. CDR3 in DNA: TGTGCCAGCAGTGATTGGACAGCTGGGGCCAACGTCCTGACTTTC. It yields the protein CASSDWTAGANVLTF.

This sequence joins TRBV19 and TRBJ2-4, with D perhaps matching TRBD1 (6 bases). V was shortened by 6 bases and J by 0 bases, with 12 bases between the two germline ends. CDR1 is LNHDA and CDR2 is SQIVND in the germline V gene (reference sequence). The CDR3 runs to 15 residues. The CDR3 is CASSLQGLAKNIQYF. Written as DNA, the CDR3 is TGTGCCAGTAGCCTACAGGGTTTAGCCAAAAACATTCAGTACTTC.

This clone was seen a single time. The same CDR3 can be traced to other DNA sequences in this sample. The chain employs TRBV28 and TRBJ1-1; D gene uncertain. Germline V gene lookup returns CDR1 MDHEN and CDR2 SYDVKM. V gave up 3 bases and J gave up 1 base, with 6 bases separating them. The CDR3 spans 13 residues. The CDR3 sequence: CASSFRPNTEAFF. The DNA of the CDR3 is TGTGCCAGCAGTTTCAGACCGAACACTGAAGCTTTCTTT.

The CDR3 DNA reads TGCAGTAATAGCCAGAGTGGGGGCTACACCTTC. Translation: CSNSQSGGYTF. V and J are TRBV20-1 and TRBJ1-2; no firm D call. Germline lookup yields CDR1 DFQATT and CDR2 SNEGSKA (reference sequence). V lost 8 bases and J 8 bases, leaving 15 bases between the germline ends. This CDR3 comprises 11 residues.

The J gene is TRBJ2-7, the V gene TRBV6-2 or TRBV6-3, with 11 bases matching TRBD1. CDR1 is MNHEY, CDR2 SVGEGT, per germline. The CDR3 has 12 amino acids. With 5 bases clipped from V and 8 bases from J, the junction kept 2 bases outside the gene matches. The CDR3 DNA is TGTGCCAGCAGTGGACAGGGGGCACAGCAGTACTTC. Amino acids: CASSGQGAQQYF.

The J gene is TRBJ1-2, the V gene TRBV5-6, with 7 bases aligning to TRBD1. CDR3 length: 13 amino acids. V lost 4 bases and J lost 4; bases outside the gene matches: 4. Germline V CDR1 and CDR2: SGHDT, YYEEEE. CDR3 sequence: CASSATGVYGYTF. CDR3 DNA: TGTGCCAGCAGCGCCACAGGGGTCTATGGCTACACCTTC.

This chain links TRBV5-1 with TRBJ2-2, with 7 bases identical to TRBD1. The J segment lost 1 base and the V segment lost 3 bases, leaving 3 bases of the junction unmatched. The CDR3 contains 15 residues. The germline V gene has CDR1 SGHRS and CDR2 YFSETQ. CDR3 in DNA: TGCGCCAGCAGCTCGCGACAGGGGAACACCGGGGAGCTGTTTTTT. Translated, it gives CASSSRQGNTGELFF.